The 25 T cell receptor beta chains below come from one sample, sequenced in a study of CD8+ T cells in alopecia areata. cDNA reverse transcribed from extracted RNA served as the sequencing template. Profiled with immunoSEQ multiplex PCR; TCRdb holds only in-frame clones, not every one. This table has hundreds of thousands of clones, approximately 72% appearing once. The treatment is: oral pan-JAK inhibitor, 5-10 mg twice daily. The source material was CD4+ T cells sorted from blood, sampled at week 44, from a patient treated with tofacitinib. Receptors were obtained from a human donor with alopecia areata.

The chain couples TRBV2 to TRBJ2-1; no definite D call. The CDR3 sequence is 15 residues long. Germline V gives CDR1 SNHLY, CDR2 FYNNEI. Trimming took off 6 bases at V and 2 bases at J, with 14 bases between the two ends. CDR3 sequence: CASRASQVAYNEQFF. DNA for the CDR3: TGTGCCAGCAGGGCCAGCCAGGTAGCCTACAATGAGCAGTTCTTC.

V gene TRBV18 combines with J gene TRBJ2-7; 12 bases agree with TRBD1. CDR3 length: 16 amino acids. Germline V gene lookup returns CDR1 KGHSH and CDR2 LQKENI. V lost 6 bases and J lost 1; bases outside the gene matches: 7. For the CDR3, the DNA is TGTGCCAGCTCCCAGATGGGACAGGGGGCTTCCTACGAGCAGTACTTC. Amino acids: CASSQMGQGASYEQYF.

The genes are TRBV19 and TRBJ1-5; no clear D gene. V was shortened by 3 bases and J by 5 bases, with 5 bases between the two germline ends. The CDR3 loop spans 12 amino acids. Germline V gene lookup returns CDR1 LNHDA and CDR2 SQIVND (reference sequence). The CDR3 nucleotides are TGTGCCAGTAGTATGAGTGATCAGCCCCAGCATTTT. It translates to CASSMSDQPQHF.

The rearrangement links TRBV30 to TRBJ1-1; D gene uncertain. The CDR3 totals 14 residues. Germline lookup yields CDR1 GTSNPN and CDR2 SVGIG (reference sequence). V lost 1 base, J lost 0 bases, and 9 bases lay in between. CDR3 nucleotides: TGTGCCTGGAGTGCACCCATTATGAACACTGAAGCTTTCTTT. It yields the protein CAWSAPIMNTEAFF.

The rearrangement uses TRBV9 and TRBJ1-3; 7 bases match TRBD1. Germline-derived CDR1 and CDR2 are SGDLS and YYNGEE. The V segment lost 2 bases and the J segment 3 bases; nucleotides outside the gene matches: 11. The CDR3 has 17 amino acids. The CDR3 DNA follows: TGTGCCAGCAGCGTCGAACCTACAGGGGTTTTTGGAAACACCATATATTTT. Its protein product is CASSVEPTGVFGNTIYF. Drawing the rest from reference TRBV9 and TRBJ1-3, the complete variable domain is DSGVTQTPKHLITATGQRVTLRCSPRSGDLSVYWYQQSLDQGLQFLIQYYNGEERAKGNILERFSAQQFPDLHSELNLSSLELGDSALYFCASSVEPTGVFGNTIYFGEGSWLTVV.

The chain carries TRBV27 and TRBJ1-1; TRBD1 might be the D (6 bases). The CDR3 is 13 residues long. Trimming removed 2 bases from V and 7 bases from J, with 11 bases in between. Germline V lookup: CDR1 MNHEY, CDR2 SMNVEV (reference sequence). The CDR3 reads CASSLQGRDEAFF. For the CDR3, the DNA is TGTGCCAGCAGTTTACAGGGGAGGGATGAAGCTTTCTTT.

The chain is built from TRBV29-1 and TRBJ2-2; D perhaps matches TRBD1 (6 bases). Deletions cut 2 bases from V and 5 bases from J, with 12 bases between. The CDR3 contains 14 residues. Germline CDR1 SQVTM, CDR2 ANQGSEA. The CDR3 sequence is CSVERGLRTGELFF. The CDR3 nucleotides are TGCAGCGTTGAAAGGGGGTTACGGACCGGGGAGCTGTTTTTT.

This clone was picked up one time. The chain combines TRBV7-9 with TRBJ2-7, with D hard to call. Per the germline V gene, CDR1 is SEHNR and CDR2 is FQNEAQ (reference sequence). The V end lost 3 bases, the J end lost 5 bases, and 5 bases lay between the germline ends. This CDR3 contains 11 residues. CDR3 bases: TGTGCCAGCAGCTTTCATCACGAGCAGTACTTC. Residues: CASSFHHEQYF.

This rearrangement joins TRBV23-1 to TRBJ1-6; 10 nucleotides match TRBD1. TRBV23-1 is labeled an ORF, and its function is uncertain. V lost 1 base, J lost 5 bases, and 8 bases stayed unmatched. There are 18 residues in the CDR3. The CDR3 protein is CASSQLFGDRGDNSPLHF. CDR3 DNA: TGCGCCAGCAGTCAATTGTTTGGGGACAGGGGCGATAATTCACCCCTCCACTTT.

The CDR3 region is CASSQGTGVQPQHF. As DNA, the CDR3 is TGTGCCAGCAGCCAGGGGACAGGGGTTCAGCCCCAGCATTTT. The V call is TRBV5-6, the J call TRBJ1-5; 10 bases are shared with TRBD1. The trim removed 4 bases at V and 6 bases at J, leaving 4 bases unmatched. Germline CDR1 reads SGHDT; CDR2 reads YYEEEE. There are 14 residues in the CDR3. Full variable domain (remainder filled in from reference TRBV5-6 and TRBJ1-5): DAGVTQSPTHLIKTRGQQVTLRCSPKSGHDTVSWYQQALGQGPQFIFQYYEEEERQRGNFPDRFSGHQFPNYSSELNVNALLLGDSALYLCASSQGTGVQPQHFGDGTRLSIL.

The genes are TRBV6-6 and TRBJ2-7, with a possible D match to TRBD2 (6 bases). This CDR3 has 14 amino acids. With 0 bases removed from V and 6 bases from J, the gap between germline ends came to 12 bases. Per germline, CDR1 MNHNY and CDR2 SVGAGI (reference sequence). CDR3 DNA: TGTGCCAGCAGTTACTCGACTAGGGTTGGCGAGCAGTACTTC. This translates into CASSYSTRVGEQYF.

Only one count was recorded for this clone. The chain couples TRBV25-1 to TRBJ2-7; the match to TRBD1 covers 9 bases. J lost 5 bases, V lost 4 bases, and 3 bases had no gene match. Germline V gene lookup returns CDR1 MGHDK and CDR2 SYGVNS. The CDR3 has 13 amino acids. The CDR3 here is CASSVTGGHEQYF. The DNA of the CDR3 is TGTGCCAGCAGTGTTACAGGGGGCCACGAGCAGTACTTC.

This sequence joins TRBV7-9 and TRBJ1-2; 7 nucleotides agree with TRBD1. The CDR3 consists of 12 residues. The germline gives CDR1 SEHNR, CDR2 FQNEAQ (reference sequence). The ends lost 10 bases at V and 6 bases at J; junction bases unmatched: 8. This CDR3 is CATETGSDGYTF. For the CDR3, the DNA is TGTGCCACCGAGACAGGGTCCGATGGCTACACCTTC.

In DNA form, the CDR3 reads TGTGCCAGCAGCTTCGACAGGATCGCTGAAGCTTTCTTT. Translation gives CASSFDRIAEAFF. This chain links TRBV7-2 with TRBJ1-1; D is perhaps TRBD1 (6 bases). The V end was cut by 3 bases, the J end by 6 bases, with 11 bases between. Per germline, CDR1 SGHTA and CDR2 FQGNSA. The CDR3 totals 13 residues. The entire variable domain, with the rest obtained from reference TRBV7-2 and TRBJ1-1, is as follows: GAGVSQSPSNKVTEKGKDVELRCDPISGHTALYWYRQSLGQGLEFLIYFQGNSAPDKSGLPSDRFSAERTGGSVSTLTIQRTQQEDSAVYLCASSFDRIAEAFFGQGTRLTVV.

The genes are TRBV30 and TRBJ1-1, with TRBD1 matching 10 bases. Germline values: CDR1 GTSNPN, CDR2 SVGIG (reference sequence). V shed 3 bases and J 4 bases; nucleotides not matched to a gene: 2. The CDR3 sequence is 13 residues long. As DNA, the CDR3 is TGTGCCTGGAGGGGACAGGGGACCACTGAAGCTTTCTTT. Translated, it gives CAWRGQGTTEAFF.

The V and J genes are TRBV6-5 and TRBJ1-5; unclear D gene. Germline values: CDR1 MNHEY, CDR2 SVGAGI. V was trimmed by 4 bases and J by 0 bases, leaving 10 bases between them. This CDR3 region has 15 residues. CDR3 nucleotide sequence: TGTGCCAGCAGTTCCGGCGGCCATAGCAATCAGCCCCAGCATTTT. It yields the protein CASSSGGHSNQPQHF.

The chain carries TRBV4-3 and TRBJ2-3; 7 bases agree with TRBD2. Germline CDR1 and CDR2: LGHNA and YSLEER. V lost 0 bases to trimming and J lost 3 bases; unmatched junction nucleotides: 9. CDR3 length: 17 residues. CDR3 loop: CASSQDRGEKSTDTQYF. CDR3 DNA: TGCGCCAGCAGCCAAGATCGGGGGGAAAAATCGACAGATACGCAGTATTTT.

This rearrangement joins TRBV29-1 to TRBJ1-3, with TRBD1 as a possible D gene (5 bases). The V end lost 4 bases, the J end lost 3 bases, and 13 bases lay between the germline ends. Per the germline V gene, CDR1 is SQVTM and CDR2 is ANQGSEA. CDR3 length: 14 amino acids. This CDR3 reads CSVVAGSYGNTIYF. CDR3 DNA: TGCAGCGTTGTCGCAGGGTCCTATGGAAACACCATATATTTT.

This rearrangement joins TRBV2 to TRBJ2-7, with D maybe TRBD2 (5 bases). V gave up 1 base and J gave up 0 bases, with 7 bases separating them. The V gene's germline CDR1 is SNHLY and CDR2 FYNNEI. The CDR3 is made up of 14 amino acids. CDR3 DNA: TGTGCCAGCAGTGAAGAACGGGGCTCCTACGAGCAGTACTTC. Amino acid sequence: CASSEERGSYEQYF.

V usage is TRBV4-3 and J usage is TRBJ1-6, with D possibly TRBD1 on 5 matching bases. Trimming shortened V by 0 bases and J by 8 bases, and 11 bases separated the two germline ends. This CDR3 spans 15 amino acids. Germline V gives CDR1 LGHNA, CDR2 YSLEER. The CDR3 loop reads CASSQEGPGDSPLHF. CDR3 DNA: TGCGCCAGCAGCCAAGAGGGACCTGGGGATTCACCCCTCCACTTT.

CDR3 DNA sequence: TGCAGCGCCCGGGACAGCTCGAACACTGAAGCTTTCTTT. It is translated as CSARDSSNTEAFF. This sequence joins TRBV29-1 and TRBJ1-1; 7 bases align to TRBD1. Germline CDR1 reads SQVTM; CDR2 reads ANQGSEA. J gave up 1 base and V 7 bases, and 6 bases lay outside the gene matches. The CDR3 totals 13 residues. Full variable domain (outside the CDR3, taken from reference TRBV29-1 and TRBJ1-1): SAVISQKPSRDICQRGTSLTIQCQVDSQVTMMFWYRQQPGQSLTLIATANQGSEATYESGFVIDKFPISRPNLTFSTLTVSNMSPEDSSIYLCSARDSSNTEAFFGQGTRLTVV.

This clone was detected a few times. The sample has other DNA sequences that encode this CDR3 too. The chain combines TRBV20-1 with TRBJ2-5; D ambiguous. Trimming removed 3 bases from V and 4 bases from J, with 3 bases in between. Germline lookup yields CDR1 DFQATT and CDR2 SNEGSKA (reference sequence). There are 10 residues in the CDR3. CDR3: CSASTETQYF. For the CDR3, the DNA is TGCAGTGCTAGTACAGAGACCCAGTACTTC.

V usage is TRBV4-3 and J usage is TRBJ1-1; D remains unclear. Trimming left V 4 bases short and J 3 bases short, with 12 bases between. The CDR3 is 14 residues long. Germline V gene lookup returns CDR1 LGHNA and CDR2 YSLEER. The chain's CDR3 is CASSPDRWYTEAFF. DNA of the CDR3: TGCGCCAGCAGCCCAGACCGTTGGTACACTGAAGCTTTCTTT.

There are a few counts of this clone. The same CDR3 also results from other DNA sequences found in this sample. The chain joins TRBV29-1 to TRBJ2-3; 13 nucleotides match TRBD2. V lost 4 bases and J lost 3; bases outside the gene matches: 1. The CDR3 extends over 14 amino acids. Germline assignment: CDR1 SQVTM and CDR2 ANQGSEA. This CDR3 is CSVGLAGGTDTQYF. CDR3 in DNA: TGCAGCGTTGGACTAGCGGGGGGAACAGATACGCAGTATTTT.

This clone was counted many times. The chain joins TRBV7-6 to TRBJ2-3, with D possibly being TRBD1 or TRBD2 (6 bases each). The CDR3 has 17 amino acids. Germline CDR1 SGHVS, CDR2 FNYEAQ. Between the trimmed V and J ends, which lost 5 bases and 1 base, there was a span of 19 bases. The CDR3 loop reads CASSAMSGGGGTDTQYF. The CDR3 nucleotides are TGTGCCAGCAGCGCCATGAGTGGGGGCGGGGGCACAGATACGCAGTATTTT.